The rows below give T cell receptor beta chains drawn from one sample of a study of vaccination and CD4 T cells after COVID-19. Using its own MiXCR run on the PCR reads, TCRdb lists one record per CDR3 protein. In the table there are 9,500 to 11,000 distinct CDR3 sequences, around 70% of which are singletons. These receptors lack a known antigen. The sequenced sample consisted of CD4+ T cells from blood, cultured in vitro. These receptors were obtained from a human donor who had recovered from COVID-19. Both conserved end residues are part of each CDR3. Fields, in order: clone size, V gene, D gene, J gene, CDR3 protein, CDR3 DNA. D genes are given only for firm matches. Some rows have no size entry. The others give once, few or many, or a class for an expanded clone.

.	TRBV7-3	TRBD1	TRBJ2-5	CASSRGGEETQYF	TGTGCCAGCAGCCGAGGGGGCGAGGAGACCCAGTACTTC
.	TRBV7-2	.	TRBJ2-5	CASSLFAGVNQETQYF	TGTGCCAGCAGCTTATTTGCAGGGGTAAACCAAGAGACCCAGTACTTC
.	TRBV20-1	TRBD1	TRBJ1-2	CSANRGPVYGYTF	TGCAGTGCTAACAGGGGGCCCGTCTATGGCTACACCTTC
.	TRBV15	.	TRBJ2-7	CATSPQSGGSYEQYF	TGTGCCACCAGCCCCCAATCTGGAGGCTCCTACGAGCAGTACTTC
.	TRBV6-1	TRBD1	TRBJ1-5	CASHGQGNQPQHF	TGTGCCAGCCATGGACAGGGCAATCAGCCCCAGCATTTT
few	TRBV20-1	.	TRBJ1-5	CSAAPARSGPQHF	TGCAGTGCCGCCCCCGCCCGGTCCGGGCCCCAGCATTTT
few	TRBV20-1	.	TRBJ1-2	CSARDGASVFYGYTF	TGCAGTGCTAGAGATGGGGCCAGCGTCTTCTATGGCTACACCTTC
.	TRBV20-1	.	TRBJ1-6	CSALTEINSPLHF	TGCAGTGCACTGACAGAGATTAATTCACCCCTCCACTTT
.	TRBV6-1	.	TRBJ1-5	CASSEREPQHF	TGTGCCAGCAGTGAAAGGGAGCCCCAGCATTTT
large	TRBV20-1	.	TRBJ1-1	CSAKGGVGTEAFF	TGCAGTGCAAAGGGAGGGGTGGGCACTGAAGCTTTCTTT
.	TRBV10-3	.	TRBJ2-5	CAISGGGQQETQYF	TGTGCCATCAGTGGGGGGGGACAGCAAGAGACCCAGTACTTC
.	TRBV27	.	TRBJ1-2	CASGSRTPYGYTF	TGTGCCAGCGGCTCCCGGACACCGTATGGCTACACCTTC
.	TRBV20-1	.	TRBJ2-3	CSARIQGRVTDTQYF	TGCAGTGCTAGAATTCAGGGGAGGGTCACAGATACGCAGTATTTT
few	TRBV20-1	TRBD2	TRBJ2-5	CSAHGGRGETQYF	TGCAGTGCCCACGGCGGGAGGGGGGAGACCCAGTACTTC
.	TRBV15	.	TRBJ1-5	CATSRGKGSTGNQPQHF	TGTGCCACCAGCAGAGGGAAGGGGAGTACGGGCAATCAGCCCCAGCATTTT
.	TRBV28	.	TRBJ2-5	CATWGWSQETQYF	TGTGCCACCTGGGGGTGGTCCCAAGAGACCCAGTACTTC
.	TRBV6-1	.	TRBJ2-7	CASSDRGEQYF	TGTGCCAGCAGTGACAGGGGCGAGCAGTACTTC
.	TRBV28	.	TRBJ1-3	CASSAGTFGNTIYF	TGTGCCAGCAGCGCCGGGACATTTGGAAACACCATATATTTT
once	TRBV11-3	.	TRBJ2-7	CASSKGAGGQYF	TGTGCCAGCAGTAAAGGGGCCGGCGGGCAGTACTTC
.	TRBV4-3	TRBD1	TRBJ1-5	CASSQEPRQGYQPQHF	TGCGCCAGCAGCCAGGAGCCCAGACAGGGATATCAGCCCCAGCATTTT
.	TRBV7-3	.	TRBJ2-1	CASSLKGGSGNEQFF	TGTGCCAGCAGCTTAAAAGGAGGGAGCGGTAATGAGCAGTTCTTC
.	TRBV9	TRBD1	TRBJ2-5	CASSVGPGQGSGQETQYF	TGTGCCAGCAGCGTAGGACCCGGACAGGGATCTGGCCAAGAGACCCAGTACTTC
.	TRBV10-2	.	TRBJ2-5	CASSESEGAWETQYF	TGCGCCAGCAGTGAGTCGGAGGGGGCCTGGGAGACCCAGTACTTC
few	TRBV7-2	.	TRBJ1-5	CASSSGSGQPQHF	TGTGCCAGCAGCTCCGGTAGTGGACAGCCCCAGCATTTT
.	TRBV7-3	.	TRBJ2-7	CASSLNPEEYF	TGTGCCAGCAGCTTAAATCCGGAGGAGTACTTC
medium-sized	TRBV2	.	TRBJ2-7	CASSAGTESYEQYF	TGTGCCAGCAGTGCCGGGACCGAGTCCTACGAGCAGTACTTC
.	TRBV28	.	TRBJ2-7	CASSLTGLNYEQYF	TGTGCCAGCAGTTTAACGGGGTTAAACTACGAGCAGTACTTC
.	TRBV20-1	.	TRBJ1-1	CSARDLSRGVAPEAFF	TGCAGTGCTAGAGATTTGAGCAGAGGGGTCGCTCCTGAAGCTTTCTTT
.	TRBV7-2	.	TRBJ2-7	CASSRLYEQYF	TGTGCCAGCAGCCGTCTCTACGAGCAGTACTTC
.	TRBV20-1	.	TRBJ2-7	CSAIVAWGHEQYF	TGCAGTGCTATAGTGGCTTGGGGCCACGAGCAGTACTTC
few	TRBV20-1	.	TRBJ1-2	CSATPGLGYTF	TGCAGTGCTACCCCAGGCCTCGGCTACACCTTC
.	TRBV15	TRBD1	TRBJ1-2	CATSRDKTGGYGYTF	TGTGCCACCAGCAGAGACAAGACAGGGGGCTATGGCTACACCTTC